This TCR beta chain was sequenced for a study of blood T cell repertoires in COVID-19. Study information: Samples of COVID-19 (acute and convalescent) were obtained from the United States, Italy and Spain. The analysed material was cDNA or gDNA that came from T cells, B-cell-depleted T cells, or PBMCs.

The CDR3 covers 14 residues. V shed 6 bases and J shed 5 bases, with 15 bases lying between them. The germline V gene has CDR1 LNHDA and CDR2 SQIVND (reference sequence). In the original processing: Amplification of reference gene primers was used by the study to estimate nucleated cell counts. The assay was immunoSEQ multiplex PCR, and TCRdb's table has in-frame clones only and misses some. Clonal size and the V and J genes are those of that table, whereas D and trimming came from the DNA. The sample records around 40,000 clones, around 92% being singletons. This TCR derives from a human donor in a cohort sampled during active COVID-19. Input material: peripheral blood. The V call is TRBV19, the J call TRBJ2-3; D perhaps matches TRBD2 (5 bases). CDR3 sequence: CASSNERVGDTQYF. Here the CDR3 DNA reads TGTGCCAGTAGCAACGAGAGGGTGGGAGATACGCAGTATTTT.